This passage covers 25 T cell receptor beta chains from one sample sequenced in a study of cytomegalovirus exposure and HLA in healthy donors. Assay used: immunoSEQ multiplex PCR; TCRdb lists only in-frame clones, some missing. The data contain roughly 140,000 clones, around 90% of them singletons. The specimen was PBMCs. The receptors were sampled from a woman aged 18-29 years in good health and CMV-seropositive.

Only one count was recorded for this clone. V gene TRBV18 combines with J gene TRBJ2-2, with D tentatively TRBD2 (6 bases). V lost 2 bases and J 4 bases, leaving 14 bases between the germline ends. The CDR3 spans 16 residues. Germline V CDR1 and CDR2: KGHSH, LQKENI. DNA for the CDR3: TGTGCCAGCTCACCAGCAGAGAAGGGAGGCACCGGGGAGCTGTTTTTT. Translated, it gives CASSPAEKGGTGELFF.

CDR3 DNA sequence: TGTGCCAGCAGTGGCGGGGTTTCCTACGAGCAGTACTTC. Amino acids: CASSGGVSYEQYF. The chain carries TRBV2 and TRBJ2-7; TRBD2 might be the D (6 bases). The CDR3 has 13 amino acids. Trimming stripped 4 bases from V and 1 base from J, with 8 bases between. From germline, CDR1 is SNHLY and CDR2 FYNNEI.

This clone came up once. CDR3 protein: CASSLLTYEQYF. The DNA for the CDR3 is TGTGCCAGCAGCTTACTAACCTACGAGCAGTACTTC. The V call is TRBV11-2, the J call TRBJ2-7; D is unclear. Germline CDR1 and CDR2: SGHAT and FQNNGV. The length of the CDR3 is 12 residues. The germline V and J ends were trimmed by 2 bases and 2 bases, with 4 bases remaining between them.

CDR3 sequence: CASSLRGQGPDSYEQYF. CDR3 in DNA: TGTGCCAGCAGCTTGAGGGGACAGGGGCCCGACTCCTACGAGCAGTACTTC. The rearrangement uses TRBV5-6 and TRBJ2-7, with 10 bases fitting TRBD1. Looked up from germline, CDR1 is SGHDT and CDR2 is YYEEEE. CDR3 length: 17 amino acids. Unmatched junction bases numbered 7, after V lost 1 base and J lost 0 bases.

This clone was counted only a few times. The V and J genes are TRBV6-5 and TRBJ1-2; unclear D gene. Per the germline V gene, CDR1 is MNHEY and CDR2 is SVGAGI. CDR3 length: 15 amino acids. Trimming left V 0 bases short and J 2 bases short, with 10 bases between. The DNA of the CDR3 is TGTGCCAGCAGTTACTCGACGGTCAGGAACTATGGCTACACCTTC. This encodes CASSYSTVRNYGYTF.

The genes are TRBV15 and TRBJ2-1; D not resolved. The CDR3 totals 13 residues. Trimming shortened V by 2 bases and J by 9 bases, and 11 bases separated the two germline ends. Germline CDR1 reads LNHNV; CDR2 reads YYDKDF (reference sequence). The CDR3 nucleotides are TGTGCCACCAGCAGACCCCCCATCGGTGAGCAGTTCTTC. Its translation: CATSRPPIGEQFF.

The V and J genes are TRBV28 and TRBJ1-2, with 7 bases matching TRBD1. The CDR3 has 15 amino acids. Per the germline V gene, CDR1 is MDHEN and CDR2 is SYDVKM. The V segment lost 5 bases and the J segment 2 bases; nucleotides outside the gene matches: 8. CDR3 sequence reads: CASSPRDRRNYGYTF. The CDR3 coding sequence is TGTGCCAGCAGTCCTCGGGACAGAAGAAACTATGGCTACACCTTC.

The chain links TRBV6-5 to TRBJ2-7; 9 nucleotides agree with TRBD2. There are 13 residues in the CDR3. The germline V gene encodes CDR1 MNHEY and CDR2 SVGAGI. The V segment lost 0 bases and the J segment 6 bases; nucleotides outside the gene matches: 0. The CDR3 is CASSYSGLAEQYF. The CDR3 bases are TGTGCCAGCAGTTACTCGGGACTAGCCGAGCAGTACTTC.

The chain carries TRBV19 and TRBJ1-1; D ambiguous. Germline lookup yields CDR1 LNHDA and CDR2 SQIVND (reference sequence). There are 14 residues in the CDR3. Trimming shortened V by 2 bases and J by 3 bases, and 10 bases separated the two germline ends. CDR3 sequence: CASSISGIYTEAFF. The CDR3 bases are TGTGCCAGTAGTATATCAGGAATTTACACTGAAGCTTTCTTT.

The V call is TRBV29-1, the J call TRBJ2-5, with 11 bases that match TRBD2. This CDR3 has 12 amino acids. Trimming cost V 7 bases and J 5 bases; bases outside gene matches: 3. Germline V gives CDR1 SQVTM, CDR2 ANQGSEA. CDR3 residues: CSGGTSGETQYF. The DNA for the CDR3 is TGCAGCGGCGGGACTAGCGGCGAGACCCAGTACTTC.

The chain has TRBV1 and TRBJ1-3. TRBV1 is classified as a pseudogene. This CDR3 has 12 amino acids. CDR3 amino acids: CTSSHKRNTIYF. The DNA of the CDR3 is TGCACCAGCAGCCACAAGCGAAACACCATATATTTT.

The chain uses TRBV28 and TRBJ2-5; 7 bases map to TRBD1. Germline loops: CDR1 MDHEN, CDR2 SYDVKM. The CDR3 length is 14 residues. The V segment lost 3 bases and the J segment 4 bases; nucleotides outside the gene matches: 5. The CDR3 here is CASSFRGFLETQYF. CDR3 DNA: TGTGCCAGCAGTTTCAGGGGGTTCTTAGAGACCCAGTACTTC.

The genes are TRBV28 and TRBJ1-2; tentative D call: TRBD1 (5 bases). This CDR3 contains 12 residues. The germline V and J ends were trimmed by 5 bases and 4 bases, with 8 bases remaining between them. Germline assignment: CDR1 MDHEN and CDR2 SYDVKM. CDR3 loop: CASSQDSYGYTF. The CDR3 region has the DNA TGTGCCAGCAGTCAAGACAGCTATGGCTACACCTTC.

V gene TRBV7-6 combines with J gene TRBJ2-1; the match to TRBD2 covers 11 bases. After removal of 4 bases from V and 4 bases from J, the junction contained 6 bases not matched to a gene. The CDR3 is made up of 16 amino acids. In germline, CDR1 is SGHVS, CDR2 FNYEAQ. CDR3 coding DNA: TGTGCCAGCAGCTCAATAGCGGGAGGGAGGTACAATGAGCAGTTCTTC. Its protein is CASSSIAGGRYNEQFF.

The rearrangement joins TRBV4-2 to TRBJ2-1; the D is unclear. CDR3 length: 15 residues. Germline V CDR1 and CDR2: LGHNA, YNFKEQ. V was trimmed by 0 bases and J by 6 bases, leaving 12 bases between them. DNA of the CDR3: TGTGCCAGCAGCCAAGATGAGACATCCCCCAATGAGCAGTTCTTC. It codes for CASSQDETSPNEQFF.

This chain links TRBV5-1 with TRBJ1-1; D call uncertain. Trimming removed 7 bases at V and 0 bases at J, with 10 bases between. The CDR3 is 13 amino acids. Germline loops: CDR1 SGHRS, CDR2 YFSETQ. The CDR3 loop is CASQGGMNTEAFF. As DNA, the CDR3 is TGCGCCAGCCAAGGCGGGATGAACACTGAAGCTTTCTTT.

The chain employs TRBV4-1 and TRBJ2-7, with a weak D call TRBD2 (5 bases). The CDR3 is 15 residues long. Trimming removed 0 bases at V and 4 bases at J, with 13 bases between. The germline V gene has CDR1 MGHRA and CDR2 YSYEKL. The CDR3 region is CASSQDKAEFYEQYF. The CDR3 nucleotides are TGCGCCAGCAGCCAAGATAAAGCGGAGTTTTACGAGCAGTACTTC.

The V gene is TRBV5-1, the J gene TRBJ2-7; tentatively, D is TRBD1 (6 bases). Germline V lookup: CDR1 SGHRS, CDR2 YFSETQ. The V end lost 4 bases, the J end lost 0 bases, and 14 bases lay between the germline ends. The CDR3 loop spans 15 amino acids. CDR3: CASSRDGTSSYEQYF. In DNA form, the CDR3 reads TGCGCCAGCAGCCGGGACGGGACAAGCTCCTACGAGCAGTACTTC.

This sequence joins TRBV28 and TRBJ1-2; TRBD1 might be the D (6 bases). From germline, CDR1 is MDHEN and CDR2 SYDVKM. The CDR3 runs 16 residues. Trimming pared 5 bases from V and 4 bases from J, leaving 20 bases between. CDR3: CASSQGEGRGAYGYTF. The CDR3 DNA follows: TGTGCCAGCAGTCAAGGGGAAGGGCGGGGGGCCTATGGCTACACCTTC.

This chain connects TRBV5-1 to TRBJ2-1, with 11 bases matching TRBD2. Germline V gives CDR1 SGHRS, CDR2 YFSETQ. The CDR3 spans 15 residues. J gave up 7 bases and V 7 bases, and 10 bases lay outside the gene matches. As DNA, the CDR3 is TGCGCCAGCGCCGCGACTAGCGGGGCTTTAAATGAGCAGTTCTTC. Residues: CASAATSGALNEQFF.

J is TRBJ2-5 and V is TRBV9, with D perhaps matching TRBD2 (6 bases). CDR1 SGDLS and CDR2 YYNGEE come from the germline V gene. With 0 bases removed from V and 5 bases from J, the gap between germline ends came to 17 bases. The CDR3 extends over 16 amino acids. The CDR3 spells CASSVAPQGGGETQYF. CDR3 sequence (DNA): TGTGCCAGCAGCGTAGCTCCCCAGGGCGGAGGGGAGACCCAGTACTTC.

V usage is TRBV1 and J usage is TRBJ2-4; TRBD2 reflects the table's D call only, with no check against the DNA. TRBV1 is a pseudogene locus. The CDR3 runs to 20 residues. CDR3 sequence: CTSSQGGAGGEQVAKNIQYF. The CDR3, as DNA: TGCACCAGCAGCCAAGGTGGGGCGGGAGGGGAGCAGGTAGCCAAAAACATTCAGTACTTC.

V is TRBV25-1 and J is TRBJ2-1; a weak D match, TRBD2 (6 bases). The V and J ends lost 7 bases and 2 bases respectively, with 12 bases between them. The CDR3 totals 14 residues. CDR1 MGHDK and CDR2 SYGVNS come from the germline V gene. CDR3 nucleotide sequence: TGTGCCAGCACCGGGACTCGGACCTACAATGAGCAGTTCTTC. Protein: CASTGTRTYNEQFF. The full variable domain, completed using reference TRBV25-1 and TRBJ2-1, is EADIYQTPRYLVIGTGKKITLECSQTMGHDKMYWYQQDPGMELHLIHYSYGVNSTEKGDLSSESTVSRIRTEHFPLTLESARPSHTSQYLCASTGTRTYNEQFFGPGTRLTVL.

This chain connects TRBV30 to TRBJ2-7, with 10 bases aligning to TRBD1. This CDR3 region has 14 residues. J was trimmed by 4 bases and V by 3 bases; bases with no gene match: 6. Germline CDR1 and CDR2: GTSNPN and SVGIG (reference sequence). CDR3 nucleotide sequence: TGTGCCTGGAGGGGGACAGGGGATTTTTACGAGCAGTACTTC. It encodes CAWRGTGDFYEQYF. Full variable domain (outside the CDR3, taken from reference TRBV30 and TRBJ2-7): SQTIHQWPATLVQPVGSPLSLECTVEGTSNPNLYWYRQAAGRGLQLLFYSVGIGQISSEVPQNLSASRPQDRQFILSSKKLLLSDSGFYLCAWRGTGDFYEQYFGPGTRLTVT.

J is TRBJ1-2 and V is TRBV2; TRBD1 matches at 7 bases. CDR3 size: 15 residues. In germline, CDR1 is SNHLY, CDR2 FYNNEI. The ends lost 6 bases at V and 4 bases at J; junction bases unmatched: 11. The DNA for the CDR3 is TGTGCCAGCAGGGAATATACAGGGGATAGCTATGGCTACACCTTC. Residues: CASREYTGDSYGYTF.